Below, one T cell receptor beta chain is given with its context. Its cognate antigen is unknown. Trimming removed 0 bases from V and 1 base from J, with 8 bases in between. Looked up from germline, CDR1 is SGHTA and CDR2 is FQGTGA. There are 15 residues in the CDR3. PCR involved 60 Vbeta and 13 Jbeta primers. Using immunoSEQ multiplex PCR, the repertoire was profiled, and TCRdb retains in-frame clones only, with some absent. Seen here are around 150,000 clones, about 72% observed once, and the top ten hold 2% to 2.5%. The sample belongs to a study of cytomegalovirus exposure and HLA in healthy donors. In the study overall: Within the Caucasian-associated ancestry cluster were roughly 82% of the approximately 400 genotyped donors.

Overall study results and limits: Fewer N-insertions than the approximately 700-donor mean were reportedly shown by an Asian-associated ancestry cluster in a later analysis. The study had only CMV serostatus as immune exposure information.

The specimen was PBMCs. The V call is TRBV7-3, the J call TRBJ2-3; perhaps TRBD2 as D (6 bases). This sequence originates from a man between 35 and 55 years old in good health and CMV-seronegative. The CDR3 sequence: CASSLTGTRTDTQYF. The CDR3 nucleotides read TGTGCCAGCAGCTTAACCGGGACTCGCACAGATACGCAGTATTTT.